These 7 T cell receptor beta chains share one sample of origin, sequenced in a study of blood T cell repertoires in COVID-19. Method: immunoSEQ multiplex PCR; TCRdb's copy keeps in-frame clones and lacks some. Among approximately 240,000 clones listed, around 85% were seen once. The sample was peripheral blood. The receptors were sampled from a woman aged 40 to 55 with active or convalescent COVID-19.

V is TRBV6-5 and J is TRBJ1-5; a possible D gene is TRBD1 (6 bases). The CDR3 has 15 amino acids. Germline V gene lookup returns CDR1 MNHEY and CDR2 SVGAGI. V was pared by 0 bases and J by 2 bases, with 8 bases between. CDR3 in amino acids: CASSYSRTGNQPQHF. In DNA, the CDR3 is TGTGCCAGCAGTTACTCGAGGACAGGCAATCAGCCCCAGCATTTT.

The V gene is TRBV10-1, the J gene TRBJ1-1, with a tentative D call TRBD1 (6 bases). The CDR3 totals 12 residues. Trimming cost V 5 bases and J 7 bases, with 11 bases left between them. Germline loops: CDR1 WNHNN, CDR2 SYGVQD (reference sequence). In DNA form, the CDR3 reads TGCGCCAGCAGTTGGGGGCAAGGTGAAGCTTTCTTT. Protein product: CASSWGQGEAFF.

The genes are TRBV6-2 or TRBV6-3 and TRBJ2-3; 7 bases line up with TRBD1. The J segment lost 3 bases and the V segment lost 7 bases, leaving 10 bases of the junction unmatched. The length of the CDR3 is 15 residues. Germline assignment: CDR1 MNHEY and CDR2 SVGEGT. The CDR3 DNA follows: TGTGCCAGCACCCCGGGACAGTTTTTGACAGATACGCAGTATTTT. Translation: CASTPGQFLTDTQYF.

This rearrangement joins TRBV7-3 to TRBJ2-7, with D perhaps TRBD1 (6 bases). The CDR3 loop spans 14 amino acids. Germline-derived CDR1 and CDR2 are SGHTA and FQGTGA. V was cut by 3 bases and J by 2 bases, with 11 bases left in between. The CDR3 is CASSLYRVPYEQYF. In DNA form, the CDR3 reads TGTGCCAGCAGCTTGTACAGGGTCCCCTACGAGCAGTACTTC.

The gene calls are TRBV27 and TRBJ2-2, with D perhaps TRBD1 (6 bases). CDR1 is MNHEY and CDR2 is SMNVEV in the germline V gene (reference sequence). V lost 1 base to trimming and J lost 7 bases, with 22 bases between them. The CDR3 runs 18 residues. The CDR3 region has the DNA TGTGCCAGCAGTTTATTTTCCCCGGGGCAGGGGTCAGGCGGGGAGCTGTTTTTT. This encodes CASSLFSPGQGSGGELFF.

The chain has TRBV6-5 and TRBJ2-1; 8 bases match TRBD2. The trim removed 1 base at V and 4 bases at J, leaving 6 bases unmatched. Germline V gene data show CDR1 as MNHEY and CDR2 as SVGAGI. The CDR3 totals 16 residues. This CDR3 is CASSYLRGANYNEQFF. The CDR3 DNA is TGTGCCAGCAGTTACTTGCGGGGGGCAAATTACAATGAGCAGTTCTTC.

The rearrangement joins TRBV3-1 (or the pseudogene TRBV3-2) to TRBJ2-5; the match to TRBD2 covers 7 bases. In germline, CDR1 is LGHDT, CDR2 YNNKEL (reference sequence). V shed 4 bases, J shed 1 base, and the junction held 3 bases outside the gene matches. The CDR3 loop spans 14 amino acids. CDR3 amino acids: CASSPGTTQETQYF. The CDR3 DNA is TGTGCCAGCAGCCCCGGGACTACCCAAGAGACCCAGTACTTC.